Shown below are 14 T cell receptor beta chains from a single sample sequenced in a study of blood T cells in healthy people across ages. Together with a sample-barcoded 5' primer, a J-beta primer mix was included in a second PCR lasting about 6 to 11 cycles. TCRdb used MiXCR to reprocess the 5' RACE reads, holding one entry per CDR3 protein. The sample yields about 590,000 distinct CDR3 sequences, about 30% seen once. Sample: blood. The receptors derive from a woman of 80 years or more in good health.

This chain uses TRBV28 with TRBJ2-5, with TRBD2 matching 9 bases. The DNA end is a closer match to TRBJ2-7, so the J assignment may be wrong. CDR3 length equals 14 residues. Germline values: CDR1 MDHEN, CDR2 SYDVKM. The CDR3 sequence is CASRPGGGVNEQYF. The CDR3 nucleotides are TGTGCCAGCAGGCCTGGCGGGGGGGTAAACGAGCAGTACTTC.

This chain uses TRBV7-2 with TRBJ1-2; maybe TRBD1 (5 bases). With 5 bases removed from V and 8 bases from J, the gap between germline ends came to 18 bases. CDR3 length: 14 amino acids. The germline V gene encodes CDR1 SGHTA and CDR2 FQGNSA. The CDR3 DNA reads TGTGCCAGCAGCCGTGCCGGGGGGTGGGCGGGCTACACCTTC. It is translated as CASSRAGGWAGYTF.

This clonotype was seen many times. The V and J genes are TRBV5-1 and TRBJ2-7; a weak D match, TRBD2 (5 bases). V lost 4 bases, J lost 3 bases, and 23 bases lay in between. CDR1 and CDR2 (germline): SGHRS, YFSETQ. The length of the CDR3 is 17 residues. The CDR3 region has the DNA TGCGCCAGCAGCCCCTCCACTGGTCTTGACGGGGTCTACGAGCAGTACTTC. Translated, it gives CASSPSTGLDGVYEQYF.

V is TRBV19 and J is TRBJ1-3; D unresolved. The CDR3 sequence is 14 residues long. The germline V gene encodes CDR1 LNHDA and CDR2 SQIVND (reference sequence). The V end lost 7 bases, the J end lost 4 bases, and 14 bases lay between the germline ends. DNA for the CDR3: TGTGCCAGTAAGGTACAGTCGGCGGGAAACACCATATATTTT. Amino acid sequence: CASKVQSAGNTIYF. The full variable domain, completed using reference TRBV19 and TRBJ1-3, is DGGITQSPKYLFRKEGQNVTLSCEQNLNHDAMYWYRQDPGQGLRLIYYSQIVNDFQKGDIAEGYSVSREKKESFPLTVTSAQKNPTAFYLCASKVQSAGNTIYFGEGSWLTVV.

This clonotype was seen many times. The V gene is TRBV30, the J gene TRBJ2-7; D is uncertain. Trimming removed 2 bases at V and 7 bases at J, with 12 bases between. Per germline, CDR1 GTSNPN and CDR2 SVGIG (reference sequence). There are 12 residues in the CDR3. CDR3 bases: TGTGCCTGGAGTCCCCTCGGAGAAGAGCAGTACTTC. Translated, it gives CAWSPLGEEQYF.

This clonotype was observed at least ten times. The chain carries TRBV7-2 and TRBJ1-6; a possible D gene is TRBD1 (5 bases). CDR1 is SGHTA and CDR2 is FQGNSA in the germline V gene. The CDR3 totals 18 residues. V gave up 3 bases and J gave up 0 bases, with 15 bases separating them. The CDR3 spells CASSLTGTLSSYNSPLHF. The CDR3 DNA follows: TGTGCCAGCAGCTTGACCGGGACCCTGAGCTCCTATAATTCACCCCTCCACTTT.

CDR3 DNA sequence: TGCAGTGCTAGAGATGGGCAGGAGCAGTTCTTC. Translation: CSARDGQEQFF. The V call is TRBV20-1, the J call TRBJ2-1, with D hard to call. The CDR3 consists of 11 residues. Looked up from germline, CDR1 is DFQATT and CDR2 is SNEGSKA (reference sequence). V gave up 0 bases and J gave up 10 bases, with 7 bases separating them.

The chain couples TRBV20-1 to TRBJ2-7, with a possible D match to TRBD2 (6 bases). The CDR3 loop spans 15 amino acids. The V end lost 3 bases, the J end lost 4 bases, and 19 bases lay between the germline ends. CDR1 and CDR2 from the germline V gene are DFQATT and SNEGSKA (reference sequence). CDR3 residues: CSASPRGRDVYEQYF. Here the CDR3 DNA reads TGCAGTGCTAGCCCCCGCGGGCGGGACGTATACGAGCAGTACTTC.

This clonotype was counted at least ten times. The DNA for the CDR3 is TGTGCCAGCAGTTACACGGGACTAGCGGGGATCACAGATACGCAGTATTTT. Translating it yields CASSYTGLAGITDTQYF. The rearrangement links TRBV7-2 to TRBJ2-3; 13 bases map to TRBD2. The junction had 8 bases not matched to a gene; V was cut back by 6 bases and J by 2 bases. CDR3 length: 17 amino acids. The germline CDR1 and CDR2 sequences are SGHTA and FQGNSA.

The chain employs TRBV5-1 and TRBJ2-1; a possible D gene is TRBD2 (6 bases). CDR1 and CDR2 from the germline V gene are SGHRS and YFSETQ. The CDR3 sequence is 14 residues long. The V gene lost 0 bases and the J gene lost 8 bases, with 12 bases spanning the gap. The CDR3 reads CASSLGQGGHEQFF. CDR3 bases: TGCGCCAGCAGCTTGGGGCAGGGAGGTCATGAGCAGTTCTTC.

This clonotype was seen a handful of times. The rearrangement uses TRBV7-9 and TRBJ2-4, with 9 bases matching TRBD1. Germline V gene sequence: CDR1 SEHNR, CDR2 FQNEAQ (reference sequence). V was clipped by 5 bases and J by 13 bases; unmatched bases: 18. This CDR3 has 16 residues. CDR3 loop: CASSPPGLGTGSLQYF. In DNA form, the CDR3 reads TGTGCCAGCAGCCCACCGGGGCTCGGGACAGGGTCTTTGCAGTACTTC. Supplemented by reference TRBV7-9 and TRBJ2-4, the full variable domain reads DTGVSQNPRHKITKRGQNVTFRCDPISEHNRLYWYRQTLGQGPEFLTYFQNEAQLEKSRLLSDRFSAERPKGSFSTLEIQRTEQGDSAMYLCASSPPGLGTGSLQYFGAGTRLSVL.

A word on this clonotype: This may come from a read error, since a much larger clone is one base off. This chain connects TRBV7-2 to TRBJ2-1; possibly TRBD2 for D (5 bases). This CDR3 is 13 amino acids long. The V and J ends lost 2 bases and 10 bases respectively, with 12 bases between them. Germline V gene sequence: CDR1 SGHTA, CDR2 FQGNSA. CDR3 coding DNA: TGTGCCAGCAGCTTACAGCGGAATTACGAGCAGTTCTTC. Translation: CASSLQRNYEQFF.

Note on this clonotype: Since a much larger clone is just one base distant, this may be a read error. This chain uses TRBV24-1 with TRBJ2-5, with 7 nucleotides matching TRBD2. This CDR3 spans 15 amino acids. CDR1 is KGHDR and CDR2 is SFDVKD in the germline V gene. The CDR3 DNA is TGTGCCGCCAGTGATCGGGGACTACGCCAAGAGACCCAGTACTTC. Protein product: CAASDRGLRQETQYF.

The rearrangement joins TRBV6-1 to TRBJ1-5; the match to TRBD1 covers 7 bases. This CDR3 comprises 12 residues. V dropped 4 bases and J dropped 11; count of bases not matched to a gene: 5. Germline V gene lookup returns CDR1 MNHNS and CDR2 SASEGT. This CDR3 is CASSGIQGAQHF. The CDR3 DNA follows: TGTGCCAGCAGTGGCATCCAGGGGGCCCAGCATTTT.